This T cell receptor beta chain was recorded in a study of blood T cell repertoires in COVID-19. On the study more broadly: Sites across the United States, Italy and Spain contributed samples from acute and convalescent COVID-19. In each case, the material was cDNA or gDNA derived from T cells, B-cell-depleted T cells, or PBMCs.

Authors' methods: Reference gene primers were amplified, and this amplification served to estimate nucleated cell counts. TCRdb keeps only in-frame clones here, not all; method: immunoSEQ multiplex PCR. Clone size and V and J calls were adopted from that table, with D and trimming inferred from the DNA. The sample yields roughly 140,000 clones, about four fifths seen once. CDR3 size: 15 residues. Germline V CDR1 and CDR2: SNHLY, FYNNEI. V shed 6 bases, J shed 7 bases, and the junction held 10 bases outside the gene matches. Sequenced: peripheral blood. The chain has TRBV2 and TRBJ2-3, with 10 bases fitting TRBD2. The sequence was obtained from a woman of 80 years or more in a cohort sampled during active or convalescent COVID-19. CDR3 coding DNA: TGTGCCAGCAGCCCCACTAGCGGGGAAAGGAATACGCAGTATTTT. Translating it yields CASSPTSGERNTQYF.